What follows are 19 T cell receptor beta chains derived from one specimen sequenced in a study of blood T cell repertoires in COVID-19. TCRdb's copy holds only in-frame clones and misses some; the assay was immunoSEQ multiplex PCR. The table lists a few hundred thousand clones, around 82% of them singletons. The sequenced material came from peripheral blood. The receptors come from a woman in her forties or fifties with acute or convalescent COVID-19.

This sequence joins TRBV3-1 (or the pseudogene TRBV3-2) and TRBJ1-4; D gene unclear. Germline-derived CDR1 and CDR2 are LGHDT and YNNKEL (reference sequence). The ends were cut back, 1 base at V and 4 bases at J, with 4 bases in the middle. This CDR3 is built from 13 residues. The CDR3 spells CASSQGSNEKLFF. The DNA for the CDR3 is TGTGCCAGCAGCCAAGGGAGTAATGAAAAACTGTTTTTT.

This clone came up once. The chain employs TRBV7-2 and TRBJ1-2, with 9 bases aligning to TRBD1. V lost 5 bases, J lost 4 bases, and 8 bases stayed unmatched. This CDR3 contains 15 residues. Looked up from germline, CDR1 is SGHTA and CDR2 is FQGNSA. DNA of the CDR3: TGTGCCAGCAGCGTATCGGGACAGGGTATCTATGGCTACACCTTC. This sequence encodes CASSVSGQGIYGYTF.

J is TRBJ1-2 and V is TRBV5-1, with 7 bases that match TRBD1. The V gene's germline CDR1 is SGHRS and CDR2 YFSETQ. The CDR3 consists of 14 residues. With 4 bases clipped from V and 8 bases from J, the junction kept 11 bases outside the gene matches. The CDR3 reads CASSPTTGAGGYTF. DNA for the CDR3: TGCGCCAGCAGCCCAACCACAGGGGCCGGGGGCTACACCTTC.

The chain is built from TRBV5-8 and TRBJ2-7, with D tentatively TRBD1 (6 bases). Between the trimmed V and J ends, which lost 0 bases and 0 bases, there was a span of 10 bases. This CDR3 has 15 residues. Germline CDR1 reads SGHTS; CDR2 reads YDEGEE. The CDR3 spells CASSLGQASSYEQYF. CDR3 sequence (DNA): TGTGCCAGCAGCTTGGGACAGGCCAGCTCCTACGAGCAGTACTTC.

The rearrangement joins TRBV21-1 to TRBJ2-1; the table's D call of TRBD2 was not tested on the DNA. TRBV21-1 is classified as a pseudogene. The CDR3 length is 15 residues. The CDR3 sequence is CASSKVNHRGNEQFF. CDR3 nucleotide sequence: TGTGCCAGCAGCAAAGTCAACCATCGAGGCAATGAGCAGTTCTTC.

This sequence joins TRBV7-9 and TRBJ1-4; D ambiguous. From germline, CDR1 is SEHNR and CDR2 FQNEAQ (reference sequence). There are 14 residues in the CDR3. Trimming took off 2 bases at V and 8 bases at J, with 12 bases between the two ends. CDR3 nucleotides: TGTGCCAGCAGCTTATCGTACGGACTCGAAAAACTGTTTTTT. Translated, it gives CASSLSYGLEKLFF.

The sample holds a few counts of this clone. The V call is TRBV19, the J call TRBJ1-2; the D is unclear. From germline, CDR1 is LNHDA and CDR2 SQIVND (reference sequence). The CDR3 sequence is 12 residues long. V was cut by 5 bases and J by 5 bases, with 9 bases left in between. CDR3 DNA: TGTGCCAGTAGTCCTCCAGGATATGGCTACACCTTC. Residues: CASSPPGYGYTF.

This clone was seen a single time. The CDR3 sequence is CASSLQTGTDTQYF. Here the CDR3 DNA reads TGTGCCAGCAGCCTCCAGACAGGCACAGATACGCAGTATTTT. This chain uses TRBV7-8 with TRBJ2-3; the D gene is possibly TRBD1 (5 bases). Germline loops: CDR1 SGHVS, CDR2 FQNEAQ. The CDR3 sequence is 14 residues long. V was pared by 5 bases and J by 1 base, with 10 bases between.

V and J are TRBV5-1 and TRBJ2-1; D unresolved. CDR3 length: 16 amino acids. CDR1 is SGHRS, CDR2 YFSETQ, per germline. V was shortened by 4 bases and J by 0 bases, with 14 bases between the two germline ends. The CDR3: CASSPRRSASYNEQFF. Here the CDR3 DNA reads TGCGCCAGCAGCCCTCGACGAAGCGCCTCCTACAATGAGCAGTTCTTC.

This clone was picked up one time. Written as DNA, the CDR3 is TGTGCCAGCAGCTCCCGGGACAGGGAGAGCTACGAGCAGTACTTC. Protein sequence: CASSSRDRESYEQYF. The chain recombines TRBV5-4 with TRBJ2-7, with 9 bases aligning to TRBD1. Germline V gives CDR1 SGHNT, CDR2 YYREEE (reference sequence). Germline trimming cut 3 bases from V and 3 bases from J; bases unmatched to any gene: 7. The CDR3 is 15 residues long. Full variable domain (outside the CDR3, taken from reference TRBV5-4 and TRBJ2-7): ETGVTQSPTHLIKTRGQQVTLRCSSQSGHNTVSWYQQALGQGPQFIFQYYREEENGRGNFPPRFSGLQFPNYSSELNVNALELDDSALYLCASSSRDRESYEQYFGPGTRLTVT.

This sequence joins TRBV6-5 and TRBJ2-7; 8 nucleotides align to TRBD2. CDR1 is MNHEY and CDR2 is SVGAGI in the germline V gene. With 6 bases clipped from V and 6 bases from J, the junction kept 10 bases outside the gene matches. CDR3 size: 14 residues. CDR3 sequence (DNA): TGTGCCAGCAGGGCGGGGGGCAGATACCCCGAGCAGTACGTC. It translates to CASRAGGRYPEQYV.

The chain employs TRBV19 and TRBJ1-5; D may be TRBD1 (6 bases). The V end lost 5 bases, the J end lost 6 bases, and 17 bases lay between the germline ends. Germline V gene data show CDR1 as LNHDA and CDR2 as SQIVND (reference sequence). The CDR3 covers 15 residues. The CDR3 is CASSSHRAGPQPQHF. The CDR3 nucleotides read TGTGCCAGTAGTTCCCACAGGGCAGGTCCTCAGCCCCAGCATTTT.

The chain links TRBV4-2 to TRBJ2-7; 8 bases line up with TRBD2. Germline V gene data show CDR1 as LGHNA and CDR2 as YNFKEQ. This CDR3 has 14 residues. The J segment lost 6 bases and the V segment lost 3 bases, leaving 7 bases of the junction unmatched. Here the CDR3 reads CASSQSGRGSEQYF. In nucleotides, the CDR3 is TGTGCCAGCAGCCAGAGCGGGAGAGGATCCGAGCAGTACTTC.

The chain is built from TRBV5-1 and TRBJ2-3; 7 bases are shared with TRBD1. In germline, CDR1 is SGHRS, CDR2 YFSETQ. CDR3 length: 15 amino acids. Unmatched junction bases numbered 7, after V lost 4 bases and J lost 2 bases. CDR3 DNA: TGCGCCAGCAGCCAGTGGGGACAGTCCACAGATACGCAGTATTTT. Its protein is CASSQWGQSTDTQYF. Variable domain in full (rest from reference TRBV5-1 and TRBJ2-3): KAGVTQTPRYLIKTRGQQVTLSCSPISGHRSVSWYQQTPGQGLQFLFEYFSETQRNKGNFPGRFSGRQFSNSRSEMNVSTLELGDSALYLCASSQWGQSTDTQYFGPGTRLTVL.

This chain connects TRBV10-2 to TRBJ2-7; 7 bases line up with TRBD1. Germline V gives CDR1 WSHSY, CDR2 SAAADI. Trimming at V came to 4 bases and at J to 7 bases, leaving 7 bases not matched to a gene. CDR3 length: 13 residues. CDR3: CASSGTGVGEQYV. The CDR3 DNA reads TGCGCCAGCAGTGGAACAGGGGTGGGAGAGCAGTACGTC.

This rearrangement joins TRBV27 to TRBJ1-2; TRBD1 aligns across 8 bases. This CDR3 comprises 13 residues. V lost 5 bases, J lost 8 bases, and 7 bases stayed unmatched. The germline CDR1 and CDR2 sequences are MNHEY and SMNVEV (reference sequence). DNA of the CDR3: TGTGCCAGCAGTCCCGGACAGGGTGCGGGCTACACCTTC. This translates into CASSPGQGAGYTF.

The chain is built from TRBV5-4 and TRBJ2-3; 10 bases align to TRBD1. The CDR3 has 16 amino acids. The V segment lost 5 bases and the J segment 2 bases; nucleotides outside the gene matches: 8. Germline loops: CDR1 SGHNT, CDR2 YYREEE (reference sequence). CDR3 loop: CASSTRTGGDTDTQYF. CDR3 nucleotides: TGTGCCAGCAGTACACGGACAGGGGGAGACACAGATACGCAGTATTTT.

The rearrangement links TRBV6-6 to TRBJ2-3; 11 nucleotides agree with TRBD2. This CDR3 has 15 amino acids. Germline-derived CDR1 and CDR2 are MNHNY and SVGAGI (reference sequence). V gave up 7 bases and J gave up 8 bases; unmatched junction bases: 11. CDR3: CASTELAGGQGTQYF. The CDR3 DNA is TGTGCCAGCACAGAATTAGCGGGGGGGCAGGGTACGCAGTATTTT.

The chain links TRBV19 to TRBJ1-1; 9 bases are a match to TRBD1. The CDR3 extends over 14 amino acids. The junction had 17 bases not matched to a gene; V was cut back by 8 bases and J by 13 bases. The germline V gene encodes CDR1 LNHDA and CDR2 SQIVND (reference sequence). CDR3 sequence reads: CASRSGQGTVWGFF. The CDR3 coding sequence is TGTGCCAGTCGCTCGGGACAGGGAACGGTTTGGGGTTTCTTT.